This TCR beta chain was documented in a study of shared T cell receptors in the human thymus. Germline V gene sequence: CDR1 MNHEY, CDR2 SMNVEV (reference sequence). This CDR3 region has 17 residues. V trimming: 6 bases; J trimming: 8 bases; junction bases outside the gene matches: 18. TCRdb's table, derived via immunoSEQ multiplex PCR, lists solely in-frame clones and lacks some. This sample has 500,000 to 850,000 clones, with approximately 89% found just once. These same records also appear under a second study, on human thymus T cells. That study reports: Resections obtained during corrective heart surgery supplied the thymus tissue.

The V and J genes are TRBV27 and TRBJ1-4; the match to TRBD1 covers 7 bases. The sequenced sample was thymocytes. This receptor was identified in a boy under two years old with a congenital heart defect. CDR3 protein: CASSQTATGRLGEKLFF. Here the CDR3 DNA reads TGTGCCAGCAGCCAAACCGCGACAGGGCGTCTAGGGGAAAAACTGTTTTTT.